Listed below are T cell receptor beta chains from one sample, sequenced in a study of blood T cell repertoires in COVID-19. Sequencing was performed with immunoSEQ multiplex PCR; in TCRdb, only in-frame clones are kept and a portion is missing. Seen here are roughly 300,000 clones, 87% observed once, and the top ten hold about 5%. The sequencing input was PBMCs or T cells enriched from blood (not recorded which). Every receptor here comes from a young woman who had recovered from COVID-19. Both conserved end residues are part of each CDR3. The D gene is left open where the match is weak. Not every row has a clone size; where given, it reads once, few, many or a size class.

size	V	D	J	CDR3	DNA
NA	TRBV2	NA	TRBJ1-1	CASREHTISEAFF	TGTGCCAGCAGAGAACACACGATTTCTGAAGCTTTCTTT
NA	TRBV7-2	TRBD1	TRBJ1-2	CASSLGQGYGYTF	TGTGCCAGCAGCTTAGGACAGGGGTATGGCTACACCTTC
NA	TRBV28	NA	TRBJ1-5	CASSPTQGGKDQPQHF	TGTGCCAGCAGTCCAACACAGGGAGGGAAGGATCAGCCCCAGCATTTT
NA	TRBV5-1	TRBD1	TRBJ1-2	CASSSGQGAFGYTF	TGCGCCAGCAGCTCGGGACAGGGGGCTTTTGGCTACACCTTC
NA	TRBV5-1	NA	TRBJ2-5	CASSPGVVDGQGRWYF	TGCGCCAGCAGCCCGGGGGTGGTTGACGGCCAGGGACGGTGGTACTTC
once	TRBV14	NA	TRBJ1-1	CASSQWGQGTEAFF	TGTGCCAGCAGCCAGTGGGGGCAGGGCACTGAAGCTTTCTTT
NA	TRBV25-1	NA	TRBJ1-4	CASSEYRGGTNEKLFF	TGTGCCAGCAGTGAATACAGGGGTGGGACTAATGAAAAACTGTTTTTT
once	TRBV15	NA	TRBJ1-2	CATSRWDSEQYGYTF	TGTGCCACCAGCAGGTGGGACTCCGAACAATATGGCTACACCTTC
once	TRBV6-4	NA	TRBJ1-5	CASSIREGQPQHF	TGTGCCAGCAGTATCCGGGAGGGGCAGCCCCAGCATTTT
once	TRBV11-2	TRBD2	TRBJ2-7	CASSQTLGLAGPLTYEQYF	TGTGCCAGCAGCCAAACCTTGGGACTAGCGGGGCCCCTAACCTACGAGCAGTACTTC
NA	TRBV10-3	TRBD2	TRBJ2-5	CAIKGGQESETQYF	TGTGCCATCAAGGGAGGGCAGGAGTCCGAGACCCAGTACTTC
NA	TRBV19	NA	TRBJ1-2	CASTMWAANYGYTF	TGTGCCAGTACCATGTGGGCAGCTAACTATGGCTACACCTTC
NA	TRBV2	TRBD2	TRBJ2-3	CASSESGLAGDTQYF	TGTGCCAGCAGTGAATCTGGACTAGCGGGGGATACGCAGTATTTT
NA	TRBV20-1	NA	TRBJ2-7	CSARDRGEQYF	TGCAGTGCTAGAGATCGGGGCGAGCAGTACTTC
few	TRBV5-1	NA	TRBJ1-2	CASSLGTAANYGYTF	TGCGCCAGCAGCTTGGGGACAGCCGCTAACTATGGCTACACCTTC
few	TRBV3-1/TRBV3-2	NA	TRBJ2-7	CASSQGGGEQYF	TGTGCCAGCAGCCAAGGCGGCGGCGAGCAGTACTTC
NA	TRBV5-1	TRBD1	TRBJ1-2	CASSLWDRVANYGYTF	TGCGCCAGCAGCTTGTGGGACAGGGTAGCTAACTATGGCTACACCTTC
NA	TRBV5-4	TRBD1	TRBJ2-4	CASSLNRQGQNIQYF	TGTGCCAGCAGCCTAAACAGACAGGGCCAAAACATTCAGTACTTC
NA	TRBV7-2	NA	TRBJ2-3	CASSPGSLTDTQYF	TGTGCCAGCAGCCCGGGGAGCCTCACAGATACGCAGTATTTT
NA	TRBV2	TRBD2	TRBJ2-7	CASYSGTTDWEQYF	TGTGCCAGTTACTCCGGGACTACTGATTGGGAGCAGTACTTC
few	TRBV19	TRBD1	TRBJ1-4	CASSLRPGQGIINEKLFF	TGTGCCAGTAGCCTTCGACCGGGACAGGGCATCATTAATGAAAAACTGTTTTTT
NA	TRBV19	TRBD1	TRBJ1-1	CASSVTGFTEAFF	TGTGCCAGTAGTGTGACAGGGTTTACTGAAGCTTTCTTT
NA	TRBV11-2	TRBD1	TRBJ2-5	CASIRTGGDGETQYF	TGTGCCAGCATCCGTACAGGGGGCGACGGAGAGACCCAGTACTTC
NA	TRBV7-2	NA	TRBJ2-3	CASSLVASGKYGTQYF	TGTGCCAGCAGCTTAGTCGCGTCGGGGAAATACGGTACGCAGTATTTT
NA	TRBV7-2	TRBD2	TRBJ2-7	CASNLAGGPNEQYF	TGTGCCAGCAATCTAGCGGGGGGGCCCAACGAGCAGTACTTC
NA	TRBV10-3	NA	TRBJ2-2	CAISAETGELFF	TGTGCCATCAGTGCCGAGACCGGGGAGCTGTTTTTT
NA	TRBV28	TRBD1	TRBJ1-1	CASTLLQGATITEAFF	TGTGCCAGCACCCTTCTACAGGGGGCAACGATTACTGAAGCTTTCTTT
once	TRBV2	TRBD1	TRBJ2-2	CASGQGQGGTGELFF	TGTGCCAGCGGACAGGGACAGGGGGGAACCGGGGAGCTGTTTTTT
NA	TRBV6-5	NA	TRBJ2-7	CASSYGWAGLPHEQYF	TGTGCCAGCAGTTATGGTTGGGCAGGTCTCCCCCACGAGCAGTACTTC
NA	TRBV5-6	TRBD2	TRBJ2-1	CASSLAAAGALRSYNEQFF	TGTGCCAGCAGCTTGGCGGCAGCGGGGGCCTTACGCTCCTACAATGAGCAGTTCTTC
NA	TRBV6-5	NA	TRBJ1-3	CASTRVGNTIYF	TGTGCCAGCACCAGGGTCGGAAACACCATATATTTT
NA	TRBV2	TRBD1	TRBJ2-4	CASSGDREGNIQYF	TGTGCCAGCAGTGGGGACAGAGAGGGGAACATTCAGTACTTC
NA	TRBV11-3	NA	TRBJ2-1	CASGLDRYNEQFF	TGTGCCAGCGGCCTCGACAGGTACAATGAGCAGTTCTTC
NA	TRBV5-6	NA	TRBJ2-3	CASSYKEYTQYF	TGTGCCAGCAGCTACAAGGAGTACACGCAGTATTTT
NA	TRBV2	TRBD1	TRBJ1-2	CASSGLWTGPDNYGYTF	TGTGCCAGCAGTGGACTATGGACAGGACCTGATAACTATGGCTACACCTTC
NA	TRBV7-9	NA	TRBJ2-5	CASSTLARGEETQYF	TGTGCCAGCAGCACACTAGCGAGGGGGGAAGAGACCCAGTACTTC
NA	TRBV27	NA	TRBJ2-7	CASSLLPPRPNYEQYF	TGTGCCAGCAGTTTATTGCCTCCTAGGCCTAACTACGAGCAGTACTTC
few	TRBV5-4	NA	TRBJ1-2	CASSLDSAHYGYTF	TGTGCCAGCAGCCTAGACAGCGCTCACTATGGCTACACCTTC
NA	TRBV5-1	NA	TRBJ1-2	CASSLAESTSYGYTF	TGCGCCAGCAGCTTGGCCGAATCCACTTCCTATGGCTACACCTTC
NA	TRBV4-1	NA	TRBJ1-6	CASSQDLEQPFYNSPLHF	TGCGCCAGCAGCCAAGATTTGGAACAGCCATTCTATAATTCACCCCTCCACTTT
NA	TRBV12-3/TRBV12-4	TRBD1	TRBJ1-5	CASSLTGGQPQHF	TGTGCCAGCAGTTTGACAGGGGGTCAGCCCCAGCATTTT
NA	TRBV19	TRBD1	TRBJ2-7	CASRPAGTGRIYEQYF	TGTGCCAGTAGGCCAGCCGGGACAGGGAGGATCTACGAGCAGTACTTC
NA	TRBV11-2	NA	TRBJ2-7	CASSYDSSYEQYF	TGTGCCAGCAGCTACGACAGCTCCTACGAGCAGTACTTC
NA	TRBV28	TRBD1	TRBJ2-7	CASSFLGTGSYEQYF	TGTGCCAGCAGTTTTCTCGGGACAGGTTCCTACGAGCAGTACTTC
NA	TRBV20-1	NA	TRBJ2-7	CSASRQAYEQYF	TGCAGTGCTAGTCGGCAGGCCTACGAGCAGTACTTC
few	TRBV5-6	NA	TRBJ1-2	CASSLGQRYGYTF	TGTGCCAGCAGCCTCGGACAGAGATATGGCTACACCTTC
NA	TRBV7-8	NA	TRBJ1-2	CASSLLGEIHYGYTF	TGTGCCAGCAGCTTACTTGGGGAGATCCACTATGGCTACACCTTC
NA	TRBV5-5	TRBD1	TRBJ2-7	CASSGGTGKSYEQYF	TGTGCCAGCAGCGGGGGGACAGGGAAATCCTACGAGCAGTACTTC
NA	TRBV23-1	NA	TRBJ1-2	CASLPRGDYGYTF	TGCGCCAGCCTTCCGCGCGGTGACTATGGCTACACCTTC
once	TRBV7-3	TRBD2	TRBJ2-7	CASSPLAGETYEQYF	TGTGCCAGCAGCCCACTAGCGGGGGAGACCTACGAGCAGTACTTC
NA	TRBV16	TRBD2	TRBJ2-3	CASSPRPGGSTDTQYF	TGTGCCAGCAGCCCACGGCCGGGGGGAAGCACAGATACGCAGTATTTT
NA	TRBV28	NA	TRBJ2-7	CASSLTGMPSYEQYF	TGTGCCAGCAGTTTGACGGGGATGCCGTCCTACGAGCAGTACTTC
NA	TRBV27	TRBD2	TRBJ2-1	CASSLGASGYNEQFF	TGTGCCAGCAGTTTAGGGGCTAGCGGATACAATGAGCAGTTCTTC
NA	TRBV6-2/TRBV6-3	TRBD2	TRBJ2-5	CASSYRLAGTQETQYF	TGTGCCAGCAGTTACAGACTAGCGGGGACTCAAGAGACCCAGTACTTC
NA	TRBV6-5	NA	TRBJ1-2	CASSRQTTYGYTF	TGTGCCAGCAGTAGACAAACCACCTATGGCTACACCTTC